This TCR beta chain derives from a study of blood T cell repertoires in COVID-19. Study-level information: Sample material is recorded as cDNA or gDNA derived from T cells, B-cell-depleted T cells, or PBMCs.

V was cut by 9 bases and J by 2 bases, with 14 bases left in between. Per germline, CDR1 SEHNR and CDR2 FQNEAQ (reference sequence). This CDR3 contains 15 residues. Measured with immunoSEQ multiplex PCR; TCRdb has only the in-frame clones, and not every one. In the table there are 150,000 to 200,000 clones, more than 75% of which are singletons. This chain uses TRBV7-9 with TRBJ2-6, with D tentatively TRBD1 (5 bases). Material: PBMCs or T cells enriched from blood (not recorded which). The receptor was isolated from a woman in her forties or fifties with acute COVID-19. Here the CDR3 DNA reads TGTGCCAGGGGAACCCCAGGGACTGGGGCCAACGTCCTGACTTTC. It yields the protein CARGTPGTGANVLTF.